Listed below are T cell receptor beta chains from one sample, sequenced in a study of blood T cell repertoires in COVID-19. Assay: immunoSEQ multiplex PCR; the TCRdb copy retains only in-frame clones and omits some. The sample holds tens of thousands of clones, more than 80% seen once. The sequenced sample was peripheral blood. The receptors here all came from an elderly man with acute or convalescent COVID-19. CDR3s include the opening cysteine and the closing phenylalanine or tryptophan. D genes are given only for firm matches. Clone size is stated in some rows and not others, as once, few, many or a class when expanded.

size,V,D,J,CDR3,DNA
-,TRBV5-4,TRBD1,TRBJ1-1,CASSFRDRVTEAFF,TGTGCCAGCAGCTTCCGGGACAGGGTTACTGAAGCTTTCTTT
-,TRBV7-3,TRBD2,TRBJ2-6,CASSLSGGSGANVLTF,TGTGCCAGCAGCTTATCGGGGGGCTCTGGGGCCAACGTCCTGACTTTC
once,TRBV14,TRBD2,TRBJ2-1,CASSQGIAGGYNEQFF,TGTGCCAGCAGCCAAGGGATAGCGGGGGGATACAATGAGCAGTTCTTC
-,TRBV30,-,TRBJ1-1,CAWKWLTRQPNTEAFF,TGTGCCTGGAAATGGTTAACGCGACAGCCTAACACTGAAGCTTTCTTT
-,TRBV6-5,TRBD2,TRBJ2-7,CASSYSGLAGHEQYF,TGTGCCAGCAGTTACTCGGGGCTAGCGGGGCACGAGCAGTACTTC
-,TRBV10-3,-,TRBJ1-3,CAISESNTYSGNTIYF,TGTGCCATCAGTGAGTCGAATACTTACTCTGGAAACACCATATATTTT
-,TRBV5-1,TRBD1,TRBJ2-5,CASSLNDRVKETQYF,TGCGCCAGCAGCTTGAACGACAGGGTAAAGGAGACCCAGTACTTC
-,TRBV24-1,-,TRBJ2-5,CATSDRLGSETQYF,TGTGCCACCAGTGACCGACTCGGGAGTGAGACCCAGTACTTC
-,TRBV5-6,TRBD2,TRBJ2-7,CASSLVGTSTEQYF,TGTGCCAGCAGCTTGGTTGGGACTAGCACCGAGCAGTACTTC
-,TRBV19,TRBD2,TRBJ2-4,CASSIGLAVAKNIQYF,TGTGCCAGTAGTATAGGGCTAGCGGTAGCCAAAAACATTCAGTACTTC
-,TRBV9,-,TRBJ1-2,CASSQGQYYGYTF,TGTGCCAGCAGCCAAGGACAGTACTATGGCTACACCTTC
once,TRBV7-2,-,TRBJ1-5,CASSMSSGLSNQPQHF,TGTGCCAGCAGCATGTCCTCAGGTTTGTCAAATCAGCCCCAGCATTTT
-,TRBV5-6,TRBD1,TRBJ1-6,CASSLMRTGGGSPLHF,TGTGCCAGCAGCTTGATGAGGACAGGGGGCGGTTCACCCCTCCACTTT
-,TRBV24-1,TRBD1,TRBJ2-3,CATSPGRDSSTDTQYF,TGTGCCACCAGCCCCGGAAGGGACAGCTCCACAGATACGCAGTATTTT
-,TRBV5-5,-,TRBJ2-1,CASSYSGSYNEQFF,TGTGCCAGCAGCTATTCCGGCTCCTACAATGAGCAGTTCTTC
-,TRBV11-2,TRBD2,TRBJ2-3,CASSLLAGGLPDTQYF,TGTGCCAGCAGCTTACTCGCGGGGGGGCTCCCAGATACGCAGTATTTT
-,TRBV6-6,TRBD2,TRBJ2-3,CASRGSGRGTDTQYF,TGTGCCAGCAGGGGAAGCGGGAGGGGGACAGATACGCAGTATTTT
-,TRBV2,-,TRBJ2-1,CASSGSGGAYNEQFF,TGTGCCAGCAGTGGGTCGGGGGGCGCCTACAATGAGCAGTTCTTC
few,TRBV5-6,TRBD1,TRBJ2-7,CASSSSGQGAGEQYF,TGTGCCAGCAGCTCTTCAGGACAGGGGGCAGGGGAGCAGTACTTC
once,TRBV7-2,TRBD2,TRBJ2-3,CASSLQRGSTDTQYF,TGTGCCAGCAGCTTACAGCGGGGAAGCACAGATACGCAGTATTTT
-,TRBV7-2,-,TRBJ2-1,CASSFSRAVNEQFF,TGTGCCAGCAGCTTCTCGAGGGCGGTCAATGAGCAGTTCTTC
medium-sized,TRBV6-2/TRBV6-3,TRBD2,TRBJ2-7,CASSYHAGGRDEQYF,TGTGCCAGCAGTTACCACGCGGGAGGGCGGGACGAGCAGTACTTC